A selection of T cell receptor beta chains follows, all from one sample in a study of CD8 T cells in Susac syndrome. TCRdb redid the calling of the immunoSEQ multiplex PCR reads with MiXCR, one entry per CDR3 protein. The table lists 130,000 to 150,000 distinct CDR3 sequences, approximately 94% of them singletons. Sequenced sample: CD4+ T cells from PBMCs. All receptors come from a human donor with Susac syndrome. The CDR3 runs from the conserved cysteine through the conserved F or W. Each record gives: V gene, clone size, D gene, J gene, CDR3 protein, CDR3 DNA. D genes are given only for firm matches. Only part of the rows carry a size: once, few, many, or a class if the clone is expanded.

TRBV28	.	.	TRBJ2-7	CASSPLTGGSYEQYF	TGTGCCAGCAGTCCCCTAACCGGAGGCTCCTACGAGCAGTACTTC
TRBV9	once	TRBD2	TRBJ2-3	CASSSGIAGTTDTQYF	TGTGCCAGCAGTTCAGGGATAGCGGGGACCACAGATACGCAGTATTTT
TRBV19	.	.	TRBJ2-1	CASSIRPVEVWQKNNEQFF	TGTGCCAGTAGTATCCGACCCGTCGAAGTTTGGCAGAAAAACAATGAGCAGTTCTTC
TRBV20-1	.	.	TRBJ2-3	CSAREGTDTQYF	TGCAGTGCTAGAGAGGGCACAGATACGCAGTATTTT
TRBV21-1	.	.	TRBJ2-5	CASRATGHTSQETQYF	TGTGCCAGCAGAGCGACAGGGCACACCTCTCAAGAGACCCAGTACTTC
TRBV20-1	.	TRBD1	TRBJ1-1	CSARRTGTEAFF	TGCAGTGCTAGAAGGACAGGGACTGAAGCTTTCTTT
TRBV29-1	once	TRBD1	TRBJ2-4	CSAKTGGQNIQYF	TGCAGCGCAAAAACAGGGGGCCAAAACATTCAGTACTTC
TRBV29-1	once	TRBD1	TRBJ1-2	CSVAGQIGGYTF	TGCAGCGTGGCGGGACAGATAGGCGGCTACACCTTC
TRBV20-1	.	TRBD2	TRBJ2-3	CSALAGRADTQYF	TGCAGTGCGTTAGCGGGAAGGGCAGATACGCAGTATTTT
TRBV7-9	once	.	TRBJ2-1	CASSSSGPYTNEQFF	TGTGCCAGCAGCTCAAGCGGACCCTATACCAATGAGCAGTTCTTC
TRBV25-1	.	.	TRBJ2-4	CASSAPGTQGVHF	TGTGCCAGCAGTGCTCCCGGGACTCAAGGAGTGCACTTC
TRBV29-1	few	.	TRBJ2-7	CSVPRAGPPYEQYF	TGCAGCGTTCCCCGTGCGGGGCCCCCCTACGAGCAGTACTTC
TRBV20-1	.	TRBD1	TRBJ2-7	CSARKSGQGAREQYF	TGCAGTGCTAGAAAGAGCGGACAGGGGGCGCGTGAGCAGTACTTC
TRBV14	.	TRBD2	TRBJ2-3	CASSQRRGDHTQYF	TGTGCCAGCAGCCAAAGACGGGGGGATCATACGCAGTATTTT
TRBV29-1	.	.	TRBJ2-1	CSVGVNEQFF	TGCAGCGTTGGAGTAAATGAGCAGTTCTTC
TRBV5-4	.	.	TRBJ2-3	CASRAAGHQTGAQYF	TGTGCCAGCAGGGCTGCGGGACACCAAACAGGGGCGCAGTATTTT
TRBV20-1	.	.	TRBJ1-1	CSARRFPVAFF	TGCAGTGCTAGGCGGTTCCCGGTGGCTTTCTTT
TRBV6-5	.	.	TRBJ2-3	CASRLASNTDTQYF	TGTGCCAGCCGGCTAGCTAGTAACACAGATACGCAGTATTTT
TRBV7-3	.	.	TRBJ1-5	CASSFDRNQPQHF	TGTGCCAGCAGCTTTGACAGAAATCAGCCCCAGCATTTT
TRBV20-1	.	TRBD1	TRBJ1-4	CSALGRGPSNEKLFF	TGCAGTGCCTTGGGCAGGGGGCCGTCTAATGAAAAACTGTTTTTT
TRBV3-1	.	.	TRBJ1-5	CASSQVPGSNQPQHF	TGTGCCAGCAGCCAAGTCCCCGGCAGCAATCAGCCCCAGCATTTT
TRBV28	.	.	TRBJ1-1	CASSQVHNEAFF	TGTGCCAGCAGTCAGGTTCATAATGAAGCTTTCTTT
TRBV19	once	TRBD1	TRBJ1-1	CASSSPGQGGWLAAFF	TGTGCCAGTAGTAGCCCCGGACAGGGTGGGTGGCTTGCAGCTTTCTTT
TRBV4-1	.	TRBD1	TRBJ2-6	CASSQGQGTGANVLTF	TGCGCCAGCAGCCAGGGACAGGGGACTGGGGCCAACGTCCTGACTTTC
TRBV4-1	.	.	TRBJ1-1	CASSSREAKAFF	TGCGCCAGCAGCTCCCGTGAGGCCAAAGCTTTCTTT
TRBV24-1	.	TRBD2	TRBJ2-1	CAVSGRASGNEQFF	TGTGCCGTTAGCGGGAGGGCCTCCGGCAATGAGCAGTTCTTC
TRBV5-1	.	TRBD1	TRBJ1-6	CASSLAGTGNPPLHF	TGCGCCAGCAGCTTGGCGGGGACAGGGAATCCACCCCTCCACTTT
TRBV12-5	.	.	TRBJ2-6	CASVMTGNSGANVLTF	TGTGCTAGTGTTATGACAGGTAACTCTGGGGCCAACGTCCTGACTTTC
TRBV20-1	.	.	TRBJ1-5	CSASQERQPQHF	TGCAGTGCTAGTCAGGAGCGTCAGCCCCAGCATTTT
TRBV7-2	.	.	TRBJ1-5	CASSLLGVAQHF	TGTGCCAGCAGCCTTCTGGGCGTGGCCCAGCATTTT
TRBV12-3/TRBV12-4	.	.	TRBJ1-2	CASRKREGGYTF	TGTGCCAGCAGAAAAAGAGAGGGTGGCTACACCTTC
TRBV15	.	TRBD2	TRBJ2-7	CATSRTLGLAYEQYF	TGTGCCACCAGCAGAACCCTGGGACTAGCTTACGAGCAGTACTTC
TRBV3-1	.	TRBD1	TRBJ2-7	CASSSTGGGPYEQYF	TGTGCCAGCAGCTCGACAGGGGGGGGCCCCTACGAGCAGTACTTC
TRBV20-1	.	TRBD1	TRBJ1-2	CSAQGASGYTF	TGCAGTGCCCAGGGGGCTAGTGGCTACACCTTC
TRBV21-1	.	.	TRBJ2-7	CASGLAGSPPLEQYF	TGTGCCAGCGGGTTAGCGGGATCGCCACCTCTCGAGCAGTACTTC
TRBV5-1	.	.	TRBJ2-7	CASSLRQPPYEQYF	TGCGCCAGCAGCTTAAGACAGCCCCCTTACGAGCAGTACTTC
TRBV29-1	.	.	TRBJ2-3	CSVAYRGIRTDTQYF	TGCAGCGTTGCTTATAGGGGCATACGCACAGATACGCAGTATTTT
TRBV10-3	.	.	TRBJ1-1	CAISEMNTEAFF	TGTGCCATCAGTGAGATGAACACTGAAGCTTTCTTT
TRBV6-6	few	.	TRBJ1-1	CASSFGEAFF	TGTGCCAGCAGTTTTGGAGAAGCTTTCTTT
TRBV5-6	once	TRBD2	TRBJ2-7	CASSSTGAGGKMEYF	TGTGCCAGCAGCTCCACGGGGGCGGGAGGGAAGATGGAGTACTTC
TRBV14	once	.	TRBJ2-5	CASSQEVRGAQETQYF	TGTGCCAGCAGCCAAGAGGTTAGGGGGGCCCAAGAGACCCAGTACTTC
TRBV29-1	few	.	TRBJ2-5	CSHWGWETQYF	TGCAGCCACTGGGGGTGGGAGACCCAGTACTTC
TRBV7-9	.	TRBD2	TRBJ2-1	CASSFTLADAYNEQFF	TGTGCCAGCAGCTTTACCCTAGCGGATGCTTACAATGAGCAGTTCTTC
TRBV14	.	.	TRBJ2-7	CASSRQEVPYEQYF	TGTGCCAGCAGCCGACAGGAGGTCCCCTACGAGCAGTACTTC
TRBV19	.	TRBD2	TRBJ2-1	CASTSSGGSFRDEQFF	TGTGCCAGTACCTCTAGCGGGGGTTCTTTCAGGGATGAGCAGTTCTTC
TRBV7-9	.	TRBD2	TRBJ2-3	CASSRRGGMSTDTQYF	TGTGCCAGCAGCCGGCGGGGGGGAATGAGCACAGATACGCAGTATTTT
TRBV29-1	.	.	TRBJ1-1	CSAKGLGTEAFF	TGCAGCGCAAAGGGATTGGGGACTGAAGCTTTCTTT
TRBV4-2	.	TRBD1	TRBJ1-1	CASSQTPGTGGTEAFF	TGTGCCAGCAGCCAGACTCCCGGGACAGGGGGCACTGAAGCTTTCTTT
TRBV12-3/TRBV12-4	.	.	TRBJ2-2	CASSVAGSNTGELFF	TGTGCCAGCAGCGTTGCCGGATCGAACACCGGGGAGCTGTTTTTT
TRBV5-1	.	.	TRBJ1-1	CASSPTWGTEAFF	TGCGCCAGCAGCCCCACCTGGGGCACTGAAGCTTTCTTT
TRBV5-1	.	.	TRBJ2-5	CASSSLGALQETQYF	TGCGCCAGCAGCTCACTTGGGGCCCTCCAAGAGACCCAGTACTTC
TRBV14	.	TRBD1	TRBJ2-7	CASSEDRGMYYEQYF	TGTGCCAGCTCCGAAGACAGGGGAATGTATTACGAGCAGTACTTC
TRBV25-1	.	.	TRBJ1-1	CASSEYRGHSGAFF	TGTGCCAGCAGTGAATATAGAGGGCACTCGGGAGCTTTCTTT
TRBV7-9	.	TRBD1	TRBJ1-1	CASSLSGGSTEAFF	TGTGCCAGCAGCTTATCAGGGGGTAGCACTGAAGCTTTCTTT
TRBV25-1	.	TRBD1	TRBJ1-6	CASSVATGTHSPLHF	TGTGCCAGCAGTGTGGCGACAGGGACTCACTCACCCCTCCACTTT
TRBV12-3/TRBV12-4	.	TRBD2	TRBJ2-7	CASNPGGNYEQYF	TGTGCCAGCAACCCGGGGGGAAACTACGAGCAGTACTTC
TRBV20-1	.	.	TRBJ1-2	CSATDKDYGYTF	TGCAGTGCTACGGACAAGGACTATGGCTACACCTTC